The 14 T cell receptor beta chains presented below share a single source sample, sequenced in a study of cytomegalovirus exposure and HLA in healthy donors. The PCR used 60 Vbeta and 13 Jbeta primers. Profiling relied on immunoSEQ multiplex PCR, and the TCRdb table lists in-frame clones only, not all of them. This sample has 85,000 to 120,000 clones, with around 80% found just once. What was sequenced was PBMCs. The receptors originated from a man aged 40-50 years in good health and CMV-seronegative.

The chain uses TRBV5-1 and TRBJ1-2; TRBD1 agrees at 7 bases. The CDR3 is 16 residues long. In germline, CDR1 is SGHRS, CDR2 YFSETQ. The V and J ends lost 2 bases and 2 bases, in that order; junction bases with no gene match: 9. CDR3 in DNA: TGCGCCAGCAGCTTACGCAGGGGGGCAACCAACTATGGCTACACCTTC. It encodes CASSLRRGATNYGYTF. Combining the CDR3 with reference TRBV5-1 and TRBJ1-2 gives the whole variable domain KAGVTQTPRYLIKTRGQQVTLSCSPISGHRSVSWYQQTPGQGLQFLFEYFSETQRNKGNFPGRFSGRQFSNSRSEMNVSTLELGDSALYLCASSLRRGATNYGYTFGSGTRLTVV.

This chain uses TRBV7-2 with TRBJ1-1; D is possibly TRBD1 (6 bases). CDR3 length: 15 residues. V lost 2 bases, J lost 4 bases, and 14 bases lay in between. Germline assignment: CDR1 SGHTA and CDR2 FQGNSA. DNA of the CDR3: TGTGCCAGCAGCTTAATAGGGGGTGGGAGCACTGAAGCTTTCTTT. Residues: CASSLIGGGSTEAFF. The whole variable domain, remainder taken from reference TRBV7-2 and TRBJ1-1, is GAGVSQSPSNKVTEKGKDVELRCDPISGHTALYWYRQSLGQGLEFLIYFQGNSAPDKSGLPSDRFSAERTGGSVSTLTIQRTQQEDSAVYLCASSLIGGGSTEAFFGQGTRLTVV.

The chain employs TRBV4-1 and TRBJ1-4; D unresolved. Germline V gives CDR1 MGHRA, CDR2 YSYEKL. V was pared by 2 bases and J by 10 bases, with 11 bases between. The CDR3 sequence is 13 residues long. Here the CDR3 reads CASSQTREGKLFF. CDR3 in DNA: TGCGCCAGCAGCCAAACCCGGGAGGGAAAACTGTTTTTT.

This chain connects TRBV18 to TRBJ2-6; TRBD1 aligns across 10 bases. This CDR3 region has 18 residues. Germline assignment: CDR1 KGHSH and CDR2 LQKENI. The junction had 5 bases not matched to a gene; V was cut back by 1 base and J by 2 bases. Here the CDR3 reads CASSPRDRGRTGANVLTF. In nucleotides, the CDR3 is TGTGCCAGCTCACCACGGGACAGGGGCCGAACTGGGGCCAACGTCCTGACTTTC.

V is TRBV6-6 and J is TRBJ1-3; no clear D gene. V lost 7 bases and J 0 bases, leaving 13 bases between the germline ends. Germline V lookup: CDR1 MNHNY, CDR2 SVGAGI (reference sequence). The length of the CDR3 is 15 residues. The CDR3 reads CASTDTAPSGNTIYF. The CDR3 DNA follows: TGTGCCAGCACCGACACCGCGCCCTCTGGAAACACCATATATTTT.

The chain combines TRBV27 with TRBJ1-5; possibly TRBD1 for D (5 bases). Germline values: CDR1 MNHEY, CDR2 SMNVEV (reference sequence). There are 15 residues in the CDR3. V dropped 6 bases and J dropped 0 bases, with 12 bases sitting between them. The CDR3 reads CASRKTQDSNQPQHF. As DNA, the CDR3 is TGTGCCAGCAGAAAAACACAGGATAGCAATCAGCCCCAGCATTTT.

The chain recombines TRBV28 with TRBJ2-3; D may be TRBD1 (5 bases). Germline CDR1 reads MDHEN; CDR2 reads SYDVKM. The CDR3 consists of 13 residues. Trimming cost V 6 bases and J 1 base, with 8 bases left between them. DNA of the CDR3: TGTGCCAGCAGGAAACAGGGCACAGATACGCAGTATTTT. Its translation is CASRKQGTDTQYF.

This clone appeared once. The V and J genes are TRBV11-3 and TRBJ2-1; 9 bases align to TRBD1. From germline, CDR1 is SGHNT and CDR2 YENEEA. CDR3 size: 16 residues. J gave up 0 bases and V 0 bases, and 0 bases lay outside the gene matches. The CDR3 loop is CASSLEGQGSYNEQFF. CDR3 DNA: TGTGCCAGCAGCTTAGAGGGACAGGGCTCCTACAATGAGCAGTTCTTC.

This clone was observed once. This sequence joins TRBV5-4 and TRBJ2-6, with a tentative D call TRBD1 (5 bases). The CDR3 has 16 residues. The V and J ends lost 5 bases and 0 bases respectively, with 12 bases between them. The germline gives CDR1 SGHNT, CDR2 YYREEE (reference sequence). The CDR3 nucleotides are TGTGCCAGCAGTCGACAGAGTGTCTCTGGGGCCAACGTCCTGACTTTC. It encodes CASSRQSVSGANVLTF.

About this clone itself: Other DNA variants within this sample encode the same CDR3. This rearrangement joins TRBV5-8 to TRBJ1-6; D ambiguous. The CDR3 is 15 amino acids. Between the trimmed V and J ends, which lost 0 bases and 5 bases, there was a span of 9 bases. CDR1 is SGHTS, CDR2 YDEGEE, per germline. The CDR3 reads CASSLAGRNNSPLHF. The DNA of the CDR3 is TGTGCCAGCAGCTTGGCGGGGAGGAATAATTCACCCCTCCACTTT.

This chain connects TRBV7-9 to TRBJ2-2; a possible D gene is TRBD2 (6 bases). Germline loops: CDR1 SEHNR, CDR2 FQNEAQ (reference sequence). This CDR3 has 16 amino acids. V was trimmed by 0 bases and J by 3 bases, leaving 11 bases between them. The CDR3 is CASSLARGDYTGELFF. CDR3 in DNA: TGTGCCAGCAGCTTAGCGCGGGGAGACTACACCGGGGAGCTGTTTTTT.

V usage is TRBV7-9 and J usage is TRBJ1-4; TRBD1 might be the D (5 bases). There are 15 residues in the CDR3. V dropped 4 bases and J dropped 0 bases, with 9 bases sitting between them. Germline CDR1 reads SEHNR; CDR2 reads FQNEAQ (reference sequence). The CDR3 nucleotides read TGTGCCAGCAGCTCCCTCAGGGCAACTAATGAAAAACTGTTTTTT. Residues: CASSSLRATNEKLFF.

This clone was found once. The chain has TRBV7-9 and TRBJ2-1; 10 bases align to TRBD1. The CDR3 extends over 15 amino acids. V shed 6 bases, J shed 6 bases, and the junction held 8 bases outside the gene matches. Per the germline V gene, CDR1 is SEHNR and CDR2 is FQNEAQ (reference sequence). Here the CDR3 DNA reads TGTGCCAGCAGGTCGACAGGGGGCCAATTCAATGAGCAGTTCTTC. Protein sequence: CASRSTGGQFNEQFF. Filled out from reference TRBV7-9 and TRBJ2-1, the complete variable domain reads DTGVSQNPRHKITKRGQNVTFRCDPISEHNRLYWYRQTLGQGPEFLTYFQNEAQLEKSRLLSDRFSAERPKGSFSTLEIQRTEQGDSAMYLCASRSTGGQFNEQFFGPGTRLTVL.

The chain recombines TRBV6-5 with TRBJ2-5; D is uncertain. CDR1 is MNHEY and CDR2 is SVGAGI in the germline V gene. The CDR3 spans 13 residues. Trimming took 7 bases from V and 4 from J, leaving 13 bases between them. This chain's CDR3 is CASTSPGRETQYF. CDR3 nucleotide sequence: TGTGCCAGCACCTCCCCGGGTAGAGAGACCCAGTACTTC.